Listed here is a single TCR beta chain. Authors' processing steps: Reference gene primers were amplified, and this amplification served to estimate nucleated cell counts. Profiled with immunoSEQ multiplex PCR; TCRdb holds only in-frame clones, not every one. V and J calls and clone size are given by that table; D and trimming were obtained from the DNA. Among about 16,000 clones listed, roughly nine tenths were seen once. The record originates from a study of blood T cell repertoires in COVID-19. Study background: The samples span acute and convalescent COVID-19 from the United States, Italy and Spain.

This receptor was obtained from a man between 60 and 70 years old with acute or convalescent COVID-19. Sequenced material: peripheral blood.

The CDR3 coding sequence is TGTGCCAGCAGTGATTGGGCAGCCAATGAGCAGTTCTTC. Its translation: CASSDWAANEQFF. The chain is built from TRBV2 and TRBJ2-1; D is ambiguous. The germline V gene encodes CDR1 SNHLY and CDR2 FYNNEI. V gave up 3 bases and J gave up 6 bases, with 9 bases separating them. CDR3 size: 13 residues.